One sample yielded the 13 T cell receptor beta chains listed below, sequenced in a study of T cells in Graves' hyperthyroidism and ophthalmopathy. From RNA transcripts, TCR beta CDR3 regions were amplified. A set of HTBI primers served as the primers for a first-round RT-PCR of the TCR CDR3. Using its own MiXCR run on the multiplex PCR reads, TCRdb lists one record per CDR3 protein. The data hold some 300,000 distinct CDR3 sequences, with approximately 18% observed a single time. Source material: blood. Every receptor here comes from a man aged 50 or older with Graves' ophthalmopathy.

V is TRBV20-1 and J is TRBJ2-6; D is unresolved. V shed 6 bases and J shed 0 bases, with 6 bases lying between them. The CDR3 is 13 residues long. The germline gives CDR1 DFQATT, CDR2 SNEGSKA (reference sequence). The CDR3 protein is CSARFSGANVLTF. In DNA, the CDR3 is TGCAGTGCGAGGTTCTCTGGGGCCAACGTCCTGACTTTC.

This clonotype was recorded many times. This chain uses TRBV6-1 with TRBJ1-1; D unclear. Germline CDR1 is MNHNS and CDR2 is SASEGT. Trimming removed 5 bases from V and 7 bases from J, with 14 bases in between. CDR3 length: 13 residues. The CDR3 region has the DNA TGTGCCAGCAGTCCGACTGCGGAGGGTGAAGCTTTCTTT. Its protein is CASSPTAEGEAFF.

This clonotype was seen more than once but under ten times. The chain recombines TRBV20-1 with TRBJ1-1, with D maybe TRBD1 (5 bases). The V gene's germline CDR1 is DFQATT and CDR2 SNEGSKA (reference sequence). This CDR3 has 14 residues. Trimming cost V 0 bases and J 4 bases, with 12 bases left between them. The CDR3, as DNA: TGCAGTGCTAGAGATGGGTCTGGGGGCACTGAAGCTTTCTTT. As protein: CSARDGSGGTEAFF.

This clonotype was picked up many times. This rearrangement joins TRBV6-1 to TRBJ2-5, with 7 bases fitting TRBD1. The CDR3 is made up of 14 amino acids. CDR1 MNHNS and CDR2 SASEGT come from the germline V gene. V gave up 2 bases and J gave up 4 bases; unmatched junction bases: 4. Here the CDR3 DNA reads TGTGCCAGCAGTGAAAGGACAGGTGGAGAGACCCAGTACTTC. Translated: CASSERTGGETQYF.

V usage is TRBV5-4 and J usage is TRBJ1-4; TRBD1 might be the D (6 bases). CDR3 size: 14 residues. The germline V gene has CDR1 SGHNT and CDR2 YYREEE (reference sequence). The ends were cut back, 4 bases at V and 7 bases at J, with 14 bases in the middle. The CDR3 nucleotides are TGTGCCAGCAGCAGAGGGGGTAGTAGTGAAAAACTGTTTTTT. Translation: CASSRGGSSEKLFF.

In its sample, this clonotype was seen a few times. V gene TRBV20-1 combines with J gene TRBJ1-6; 8 bases match TRBD1. The CDR3 consists of 18 residues. From germline, CDR1 is DFQATT and CDR2 SNEGSKA (reference sequence). With V trimmed by 1 base and J by 0 bases, 8 bases remained unmatched. CDR3 residues: CSARAPDRASSYNSPLHF. CDR3 in DNA: TGCAGTGCTAGAGCTCCGGACAGGGCGAGCTCCTATAATTCACCCCTCCACTTT.

This clonotype was seen many times. The chain combines TRBV11-2 with TRBJ2-7; 9 positions match TRBD2. In germline, CDR1 is SGHAT, CDR2 FQNNGV. Losses at the gene ends were 1 base for V and 4 bases for J; bases not matched to a gene: 5. The CDR3 length is 15 residues. The CDR3 nucleotides read TGTGCCAGCAGCTTAGGGCTAGCGGGGAGTTACGAGCAGTACTTC. The encoded protein is CASSLGLAGSYEQYF.

In its sample, this clonotype was seen many times. The CDR3 spells CASSLTGERQPQHF. The CDR3, as DNA: TGTGCCAGCAGTTTGACAGGAGAACGTCAGCCCCAGCATTTT. The V call is TRBV12-3 or TRBV12-4, the J call TRBJ1-5; D is possibly TRBD1 (6 bases). The CDR3 has 14 residues. The V end lost 3 bases, the J end lost 6 bases, and 12 bases lay between the germline ends.

The sample holds many counts of this clonotype. The chain combines TRBV5-1 with TRBJ2-7, with 7 bases matching TRBD2. The CDR3 is made up of 11 amino acids. CDR1 SGHRS and CDR2 YFSETQ come from the germline V gene. Trimming at V came to 3 bases and at J to 7 bases, leaving 1 base not matched to a gene. The CDR3 loop is CASSSGGEQYF. DNA for the CDR3: TGCGCCAGCAGCTCCGGGGGGGAGCAGTACTTC.

This clonotype was recorded many times. This rearrangement joins TRBV5-5 to TRBJ2-1; TRBD2 might be the D (6 bases). This CDR3 has 15 residues. Germline V lookup: CDR1 SGHKS, CDR2 YYEKEE (reference sequence). Trimming removed 4 bases at V and 5 bases at J, with 16 bases between. The DNA of the CDR3 is TGTGCCAGCAGCCCTATCCCGCGGGGAAACAATGAGCAGTTCTTC. Amino acid sequence: CASSPIPRGNNEQFF.

Concerning this clonotype itself: A read error may be the cause here, since a much bigger clone is one base away. The chain links TRBV28 to TRBJ1-1; D unclear. The CDR3 runs 12 residues. The germline V gene has CDR1 MDHEN and CDR2 SYDVKM. CDR3 loop: CASSFYPGEASF. Here the CDR3 DNA reads TGTGCCAGCAGTTTTTACCCAGGTGAAGCTTCCTTT.

In this sample, this clonotype turned up a few times. The V and J genes are TRBV29-1 and TRBJ2-3; perhaps TRBD2 as D (6 bases). Trimming stripped 8 bases from V and 5 bases from J, with 17 bases between. Looked up from germline, CDR1 is SQVTM and CDR2 is ANQGSEA. This CDR3 has 13 residues. The DNA of the CDR3 is TGCAGCACCCGGGACTTGAAGAGAGATACGCAGTATTTT. Protein sequence: CSTRDLKRDTQYF.

At least ten counts were recorded for this clonotype. The chain recombines TRBV20-1 with TRBJ2-7; the match to TRBD2 covers 9 bases. Trimming took 3 bases from V and 3 from J; bases not matched to a gene: 9. CDR1 is DFQATT and CDR2 is SNEGSKA in the germline V gene (reference sequence). This CDR3 has 15 amino acids. For the CDR3, the DNA is TGCAGTGCTAGCGGGGCTAGCGGGGAAAACTACGAGCAGTACTTC. Translating gives CSASGASGENYEQYF.